The clone carrying this T cell receptor beta chain appeared a few times. Its antigen is currently unknown. Looked up from germline, CDR1 is DFQATT and CDR2 is SNEGSKA (reference sequence). The CDR3 spans 14 residues. The ends were cut back, 7 bases at V and 3 bases at J, with 16 bases in the middle. Active ophthalmopathy (CAS at least 3, NOSPECS at least 4), lasting under 3 months. These data originate in a study of Graves' ophthalmopathy and Graves' hyperthyroidism. Regarding the study as a whole: Most expanded clonotypes from thyroid (those above 0.001 frequency) were also found in blood. Stable hyperthyroidism and ophthalmopathy were told apart by a 13-signature model, which achieved around 90% sensitivity and 81.08% specificity.

Scientists amplified the TCR beta CDR3 regions from RNA transcripts. Scientists carried out first-round RT-PCR using HTBI primers and then a second-round multiplex PCR. TCRdb itself ran the multiplex PCR reads through MiXCR, one entry per CDR3 protein. The sample yields 260,000 or so distinct CDR3 sequences, roughly 50% seen once. Material for sequencing was peripheral blood. V gene TRBV20-1 combines with J gene TRBJ1-5; D is unresolved. The sequence was obtained from an adult man with Graves' ophthalmopathy. The CDR3 DNA follows: TGCAGTGTTCGTCTTGCGGGTCCCAATCAGCCCCAGCATTTT. It specifies CSVRLAGPNQPQHF.